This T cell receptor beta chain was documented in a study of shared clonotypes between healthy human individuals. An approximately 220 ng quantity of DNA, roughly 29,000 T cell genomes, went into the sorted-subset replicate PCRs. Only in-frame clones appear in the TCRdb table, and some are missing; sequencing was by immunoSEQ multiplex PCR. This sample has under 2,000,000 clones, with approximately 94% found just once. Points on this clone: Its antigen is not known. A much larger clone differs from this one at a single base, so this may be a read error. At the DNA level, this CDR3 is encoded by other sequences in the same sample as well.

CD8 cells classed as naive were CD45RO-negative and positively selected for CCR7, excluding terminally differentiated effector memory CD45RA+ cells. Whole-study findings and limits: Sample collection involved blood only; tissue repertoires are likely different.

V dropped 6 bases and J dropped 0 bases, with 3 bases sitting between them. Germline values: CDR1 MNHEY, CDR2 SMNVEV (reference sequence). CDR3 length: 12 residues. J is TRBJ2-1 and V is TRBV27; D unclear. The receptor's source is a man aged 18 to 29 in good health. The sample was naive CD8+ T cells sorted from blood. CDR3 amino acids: CASSPSYNEQFF. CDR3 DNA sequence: TGTGCCAGCAGCCCCTCCTACAATGAGCAGTTCTTC.